In its sample, the clone carrying this TCR beta chain was seen a few times. Its antigen is currently unknown. This sample stems from a study of blood T cells in healthy people across ages. CDR3 length: 14 amino acids. Germline CDR1 and CDR2: KGHDR and SFDVKD. V was trimmed by 1 base and J by 5 bases, leaving 11 bases between them. Using a J-beta primer mix together with a sample-barcoded 5' primer, a second PCR was run for roughly 7 to 11 cycles. From the 5' RACE reads, TCRdb called clonotypes with MiXCR, one entry per CDR3 protein. The sample comprises more than 1.4 million distinct CDR3 sequences, approximately 38% of which are singletons, and roughly 7.9% rests with the top ten. Each sample used at least 6 million PBMCs. Findings and caveats of the study: Higher diversity, along with more naive CD4+ cells, distinguished long-lived donors from aged donors.

Specimen: blood. The TCR originated in a woman aged 18-30 years in good health. V usage is TRBV24-1 and J usage is TRBJ2-7, with D unclear. The CDR3 DNA is TGTGCCACCAGTGATTTCCCTAATTGGAACGAGCAGTACTTC. It codes for CATSDFPNWNEQYF.